This T cell receptor (beta chain) was identified in a study of blood T cell dynamics during melanoma immunotherapy. Germline V gives CDR1 MGHDK, CDR2 SYGVNS. The CDR3 runs to 14 residues. V lost 4 bases to trimming and J lost 4 bases; unmatched junction nucleotides: 5. This clone was recorded once. What it binds is unknown. The time point denotes: week 3, after first cycle of checkpoint inhibitor. Blood was drawn before treatment and at week 3 after checkpoint blockade. Every bulk PBMC sample received the same 350 ng of DNA. Sequenced by immunoSEQ multiplex PCR; TCRdb stores in-frame clones only, minus some. Seen here are about 10,000 clones, about nine tenths observed once, and the top ten hold about 4.1%. Study-wide findings and caveats: It remained unknown if the driving T cell clones were melanoma-specific.

The receptor was derived from a human donor with melanoma. This chain joins TRBV25-1 and TRBJ2-5, with 8 positions matching TRBD2. The input for sequencing was blood, taken from a patient treated with checkpoint blockade. CDR3 nucleotides: TGTGCCAGCAGTGGGAGCGGGAGTGTAGAGACCCAGTACTTC. Amino acid sequence: CASSGSGSVETQYF.